These 13 T cell receptor beta chains were all obtained from the same sample, sequenced in a study of T cells in narcolepsy. Here immunoSEQ multiplex PCR was the method, and the copy in TCRdb shows in-frame clones only, minus some. The table has under 35,000 clones, over 80% seen once. Specimen: memory (CD45RA-) CD4+ T cells from blood. The receptors were sampled from a human donor in good health.

This clone has only a few counts. This sequence joins TRBV9 and TRBJ2-1; TRBD2 matches 7 bases. With 8 bases clipped from V and 7 bases from J, the junction kept 12 bases outside the gene matches. CDR1 and CDR2 (germline): SGDLS, YYNGEE. The CDR3 has 14 amino acids. The CDR3 DNA follows: TGTGCCAGTACGAGCGGGATCAATAGGAATGAGCAGTTCTTC. It yields the protein CASTSGINRNEQFF.

The chain recombines TRBV7-2 with TRBJ2-3; no definite D call. CDR3 length equals 14 residues. Germline assignment: CDR1 SGHTA and CDR2 FQGNSA. V gave up 1 base and J gave up 0 bases, with 5 bases separating them. CDR3 protein: CASSLDGSTDTQYF. CDR3 coding DNA: TGTGCCAGCAGCTTAGACGGTAGCACAGATACGCAGTATTTT.

This chain joins TRBV19 and TRBJ2-5; a weak D match, TRBD2 (7 bases). Germline lookup yields CDR1 LNHDA and CDR2 SQIVND (reference sequence). The CDR3 extends over 15 amino acids. V shed 5 bases and J shed 5 bases, with 18 bases lying between them. The DNA of the CDR3 is TGTGCCAGTAGTCGAGGGGGGGGTCTTAGGGAGACCCAGTACTTC. Translated, it gives CASSRGGGLRETQYF. Filled out from reference TRBV19 and TRBJ2-5, the complete variable domain reads DGGITQSPKYLFRKEGQNVTLSCEQNLNHDAMYWYRQDPGQGLRLIYYSQIVNDFQKGDIAEGYSVSREKKESFPLTVTSAQKNPTAFYLCASSRGGGLRETQYFGPGTRLLVL.

The chain employs TRBV7-2 and TRBJ2-3; a weak D match, TRBD1 (6 bases). Trimming left V 0 bases short and J 0 bases short, with 10 bases between. There are 16 residues in the CDR3. The germline gives CDR1 SGHTA, CDR2 FQGNSA. The CDR3 DNA is TGTGCCAGCAGCTTAGCGGGGGCTCCTAGCACAGATACGCAGTATTTT. Protein: CASSLAGAPSTDTQYF.

The chain couples TRBV5-4 to TRBJ2-2; 12 nucleotides align to TRBD2. Germline-derived CDR1 and CDR2 are SGHNT and YYREEE (reference sequence). Losses at the gene ends were 2 bases for V and 6 bases for J; bases not matched to a gene: 5. There are 16 residues in the CDR3. The CDR3 is CASSFPTSGGAGELFF. Written as DNA, the CDR3 is TGTGCCAGCAGCTTCCCGACTAGCGGGGGAGCCGGGGAGCTGTTTTTT.

This rearrangement joins TRBV5-1 to TRBJ1-3; a possible D gene is TRBD1 (5 bases). The CDR3 contains 16 residues. In germline, CDR1 is SGHRS, CDR2 YFSETQ. V was pared by 7 bases and J by 0 bases, with 17 bases between. CDR3 residues: CASGTQGPLSGNTIYF. DNA of the CDR3: TGCGCCAGCGGGACGCAGGGTCCTCTCTCTGGAAACACCATATATTTT.

CDR3 loop: CASSSESVFILGQFF. The CDR3 nucleotides read TGTGCCAGCAGTTCCGAGTCAGTGTTCATACTTGGGCAGTTCTTC. The rearrangement joins TRBV6-1 to TRBJ2-1; D remains unclear. The CDR3 has 15 amino acids. Trimming pared 5 bases from V and 12 bases from J, leaving 23 bases between. Per germline, CDR1 MNHNS and CDR2 SASEGT.

The rearrangement links TRBV2 to TRBJ2-3; D may be TRBD2 (5 bases). Trimming cost V 7 bases and J 8 bases, with 13 bases left between them. CDR3 length: 12 amino acids. The V gene's germline CDR1 is SNHLY and CDR2 FYNNEI. This CDR3 is CASTLGEGTQYF. CDR3 DNA sequence: TGTGCCAGCACCCTAGGTGAGGGTACGCAGTATTTT.

The chain is built from TRBV27 and TRBJ2-3; D perhaps matches TRBD2 (6 bases). This CDR3 is 15 amino acids long. Trimming pared 8 bases from V and 0 bases from J, leaving 15 bases between. CDR1 and CDR2 (germline): MNHEY, SMNVEV (reference sequence). The CDR3, as DNA: TGTGCCAGCTACCGGGACTTTTCTAGCACAGATACGCAGTATTTT. It is translated as CASYRDFSSTDTQYF.

This chain connects TRBV20-1 to TRBJ2-1, with D tentatively TRBD1 (6 bases). CDR1 and CDR2 from the germline V gene are DFQATT and SNEGSKA (reference sequence). The CDR3 covers 11 residues. V lost 5 bases and J lost 8, with 10 bases in between. CDR3 sequence (DNA): TGCAGTGCTGCGAACAGGGATGAGCAGTTCTTC. Residues: CSAANRDEQFF.

This clone has more than one count but fewer than ten. V is TRBV5-1 and J is TRBJ2-6; D is uncertain. V was shortened by 2 bases and J by 0 bases, with 9 bases between the two germline ends. The CDR3 sequence is 16 residues long. Germline V gene sequence: CDR1 SGHRS, CDR2 YFSETQ. The CDR3 region is CASSFAPFSGANVLTF. The CDR3, as DNA: TGCGCCAGCAGCTTCGCACCATTCTCTGGGGCCAACGTCCTGACTTTC.

The chain has TRBV6-5 and TRBJ1-5, with unresolved D. This CDR3 spans 15 amino acids. V was pared by 6 bases and J by 0 bases, with 12 bases between. Germline assignment: CDR1 MNHEY and CDR2 SVGAGI. CDR3 in amino acids: CASRASGNSNQPQHF. The DNA of the CDR3 is TGTGCCAGCAGAGCGTCGGGGAATAGCAATCAGCCCCAGCATTTT.

Concerning this clone itself: The junction departs from germline at one end; a sequencing error may be responsible. The J gene is TRBJ2-5, the V gene TRBV4-1; the D gene is possibly TRBD2 (7 bases). The CDR3 spans 16 residues. CDR1 is MGHRA, CDR2 YSYEKL, per germline. The chain's CDR3 is CASSQSAGAREETQYF. DNA for the CDR3: TGTGCCAGCAGCCAGTCCGCGGGGGCCCGAGAAGAGACCCAGTACTTC.